This TCR beta chain appears in the sequencing data of a study of regulatory T cells in long-lasting Graves disease. Study-level findings and limits: Sample size was small, which may have lowered accuracy. Lower TCR diversity characterized persistent Graves' patients relative to newly diagnosed patients.

According to the study, TCR beta libraries were built with iRepertoire HTBI primers and CDR3-region Arm-PCR. TCRdb used MiXCR to reprocess the multiplex PCR reads, holding one entry per CDR3 protein. The sample comprises about 380,000 distinct CDR3 sequences, roughly a sixth of which are singletons, and 20% to 25% rests with the top ten. Germline CDR1 is SGHAT and CDR2 is FQDESV (reference sequence). CDR3 length: 13 amino acids. With 3 bases removed from V and 5 bases from J, the gap between germline ends came to 7 bases. This clonotype was detected ten times or more. The antigen is undetermined. Time point specified: newly diagnosed GD, antithyroid drugs for less than 3 months. Scientists built the TCR library using RNA that was extracted from PBMCs.

The chain recombines TRBV11-1 with TRBJ2-2; D gene ambiguous. The TCR originated in a female donor with Graves disease. The specimen comprised peripheral blood mononuclear cells (PBMCs), sampled at new diagnosis, from a patient treated with antithyroid drugs. CDR3 sequence: CASSFEWTGELFF. CDR3 coding DNA: TGTGCCAGCAGCTTCGAGTGGACCGGGGAGCTGTTTTTT.